This T cell receptor beta chain was identified in a study of cytomegalovirus exposure and HLA in healthy donors. The wider study: There were 117 million unique TCR beta sequences, drawn from 150 million to 200 million T cells, in an earlier analysis.

Germline V gene sequence: CDR1 MNHNS, CDR2 SASEGT. Trimming took 8 bases from V and 0 from J, leaving 13 bases between them. CDR3 length: 14 amino acids. PCR amplification relied on 60 Vbeta primers (plus 13 Jbeta primers). Assay: immunoSEQ multiplex PCR; the TCRdb copy retains only in-frame clones and omits some. Of almost 70,000 clones in the sample, roughly 70% were seen once. The sequencing input was PBMCs. The clonotype originates from a male donor in good health and CMV-seropositive. The chain combines TRBV6-1 with TRBJ1-1; TRBD1 might be the D (6 bases). CDR3 DNA sequence: TGTGCCAGCGGATTGGGACATGTGAACACTGAAGCTTTCTTT. Its translation is CASGLGHVNTEAFF.